This T cell receptor (beta chain) was captured in a study of T cells in Graves' hyperthyroidism and ophthalmopathy. Notes on the study in general: With a median lead of around 5.9 months before onset, the model predicted ophthalmopathy.

This clonotype has just a few counts. Antigen: not known. TCR beta CDR3 region amplification was performed from RNA transcripts. HTBI primers were the set used in a first-round RT-PCR of the TCR CDR3. Via MiXCR, TCRdb re-called the multiplex PCR reads, giving one row per CDR3 protein. The repertoire holds about 690,000 distinct CDR3 sequences, with around 15% as singletons. Sequencing used blood. The clonotype was recovered from a man aged 45 to 65 with Graves' hyperthyroidism.

The chain's CDR3 is CASSYRATSSYEQYF. CDR3 DNA sequence: TGTGCCAGCAGTTACCGAGCGACTAGCTCCTACGAGCAGTACTTC. The chain couples TRBV6-2 or TRBV6-3 to TRBJ2-7; D may be TRBD2 (6 bases). The CDR3 spans 15 residues. The V end was cut by 2 bases, the J end by 0 bases, with 11 bases between. Germline CDR1 and CDR2: MNHEY and SVGEGT.